This T cell receptor (beta chain) was recovered during a study of a mutant IDH1 vaccine in newly diagnosed glioma. Overall study context: Vaccinations, eight in total, occurred in weeks 1, 3, 5, 7, 11, 15, 19, 23. The earlier regimen, radiotherapy, temozolomide, or both, was most often both. The first vaccination came 4-6 weeks after radiotherapy alone, or with temozolomide cycles.

Time point specified: week 11, during vaccination. Each dose of the vaccine consisted of 300 ug of mutant IDH1 20-mer peptide, with topical imiquimod. Remarks on this clone: Its cognate antigen is unknown.

V was trimmed by 2 bases and J by 6 bases, leaving 8 bases between them. Germline V gene lookup returns CDR1 SGHDN and CDR2 FVKESK. This CDR3 has 12 residues. Some clones are missing from TCRdb's copy, which holds only in-frame ones; the method was immunoSEQ multiplex PCR. The repertoire consists of 55,000 to 65,000 clones, with 75% to 90% occurring once and the leading ten covering 5.9%. The chain carries TRBV14 and TRBJ2-7; D gene unclear. Source: PBMCs, taken from a glioma patient whose treatment included an IDH1 peptide vaccine. This clonotype was sampled from a man between 45 and 60 years old with glioma. This chain's CDR3 is CASSQSVGEQYF. The CDR3 DNA follows: TGTGCCAGCAGCCAATCCGTTGGCGAGCAGTACTTC.